Following are 22 T cell receptor beta chains from one sample sequenced in a study of T cells after yellow fever vaccination. Using its own MiXCR run on the 5' RACE reads, TCRdb lists one record per CDR3 protein. The repertoire has 230,000 or so distinct CDR3 sequences, 6% to 8% of them found once; the top ten carry approximately 1%. The material sequenced was CD4+ T cells sorted from PBMCs, taken on the day of the yellow fever booster vaccination. The receptors here all came from a man aged 25 to 45 who received the YFV17D yellow fever vaccine.

This clonotype has just a few counts. The chain employs TRBV20-1 and TRBJ2-7; the D gene is possibly TRBD1 (5 bases). CDR3 length: 15 amino acids. The V end lost 7 bases, the J end lost 0 bases, and 19 bases lay between the germline ends. CDR1 is DFQATT and CDR2 is SNEGSKA in the germline V gene (reference sequence). As DNA, the CDR3 is TGCAGTGTTGTGCGCGTGGGCCAGGGCTCCTACGAGCAGTACTTC. This encodes CSVVRVGQGSYEQYF.

V usage is TRBV6-6 and J usage is TRBJ1-2; D is uncertain. CDR3 length: 11 residues. Germline V gene lookup returns CDR1 MNHNY and CDR2 SVGAGI (reference sequence). V was clipped by 6 bases and J by 8 bases, with 10 bases between them. CDR3 residues: CASRFPLGYTF. The CDR3 coding sequence is TGTGCCAGCAGGTTTCCCTTGGGCTACACCTTC.

The sample holds a few counts of this clonotype. The chain combines TRBV29-1 with TRBJ1-3, with D uncertain. This CDR3 has 16 residues. CDR1 SQVTM and CDR2 ANQGSEA come from the germline V gene. V gave up 7 bases and J gave up 0 bases, with 19 bases separating them. CDR3 coding DNA: TGCAGCGCTGAGCAGGAGGACCTGGACTCTGGAAACACCATATATTTT. Its translation is CSAEQEDLDSGNTIYF.

This clonotype turned up a few times. The rearrangement joins TRBV5-3 to TRBJ2-3, with D unresolved. TRBV5-3 belongs to the ORF category, with a function that is uncertain. The CDR3 spans 12 residues. V lost 4 bases to trimming and J lost 10 bases, with 13 bases between them. The CDR3 loop is CARSQPGVAQYF. The CDR3 DNA follows: TGTGCCAGAAGCCAGCCTGGAGTTGCGCAGTATTTT.

This clonotype was seen only a few times. The chain links TRBV11-3 to TRBJ2-2; D is perhaps TRBD1 (5 bases). Germline V gene lookup returns CDR1 SGHNT and CDR2 YENEEA. Deletions cut 5 bases from V and 9 bases from J, with 16 bases between. The CDR3 totals 14 residues. The DNA of the CDR3 is TGTGCCAGCAGCCGTTCAAGGAAGGACAGGGAGCTGTTTTTT. Translating gives CASSRSRKDRELFF.

This clonotype was recorded many times. J is TRBJ2-3 and V is TRBV29-1; perhaps TRBD2 as D (5 bases). The V end was cut by 5 bases, the J end by 4 bases, with 10 bases between. Looked up from germline, CDR1 is SQVTM and CDR2 is ANQGSEA. CDR3 length: 12 amino acids. The CDR3 DNA reads as TGCAGCGTTATTAGTAGCGCAGATACGCAGTATTTT. Protein product: CSVISSADTQYF.

The sample holds many counts of this clonotype. The chain employs TRBV6-4 and TRBJ2-5; 10 nucleotides align to TRBD1. Germline loops: CDR1 MRHNA, CDR2 SNTAGT. CDR3 length: 13 residues. With V trimmed by 9 bases and J by 4 bases, 5 bases remained unmatched. The CDR3 sequence: CARKTGGSETQYF. The CDR3 DNA follows: TGTGCCAGAAAGACAGGGGGCTCAGAGACCCAGTACTTC.

This clonotype was observed many times. The chain couples TRBV7-2 to TRBJ1-6, with TRBD1 matching 10 bases. The V gene's germline CDR1 is SGHTA and CDR2 FQGNSA. The CDR3 spans 16 residues. Germline trimming cut 1 base from V and 7 bases from J; bases unmatched to any gene: 4. DNA of the CDR3: TGTGCCAGCAGCTTAGGACAGGGGGCAAGGAATTCACCCCTCCACTTT. Translated: CASSLGQGARNSPLHF. The complete variable domain, with remaining parts taken from reference TRBV7-2 and TRBJ1-6, reads GAGVSQSPSNKVTEKGKDVELRCDPISGHTALYWYRQSLGQGLEFLIYFQGNSAPDKSGLPSDRFSAERTGGSVSTLTIQRTQQEDSAVYLCASSLGQGARNSPLHFGNGTRLTVT.

This clonotype has just a few counts. The chain uses TRBV7-3 and TRBJ2-3; D is undetermined. The length of the CDR3 is 11 residues. The germline gives CDR1 SGHTA, CDR2 FQGTGA. Trimming removed 8 bases at V and 4 bases at J, with 7 bases between. The CDR3 reads CASGSSDTQYF. As DNA, the CDR3 is TGTGCCAGCGGAAGCTCAGATACGCAGTATTTT.

The V call is TRBV5-6, the J call TRBJ2-7; TRBD2 might be the D (5 bases). CDR1 and CDR2 from the germline V gene are SGHDT and YYEEEE. Trimming left V 4 bases short and J 3 bases short, with 14 bases between. The CDR3 spans 14 residues. CDR3 sequence (DNA): TGTGCCAGCAGCCCCGGGGTCAGAAGCTACGAGCAGTACTTC. This codes for CASSPGVRSYEQYF.

V is TRBV6-6 and J is TRBJ2-1, with D perhaps TRBD2 (5 bases). Trimming pared 7 bases from V and 4 bases from J, leaving 11 bases between. The CDR3 spans 13 residues. The V gene's germline CDR1 is MNHNY and CDR2 SVGAGI (reference sequence). CDR3 sequence reads: CASTKDFYNEQFF. The DNA for the CDR3 is TGTGCCAGCACCAAGGACTTTTACAATGAGCAGTTCTTC.

This clonotype was counted many times. The rearrangement links TRBV20-1 to TRBJ2-7; TRBD1 matches at 10 bases. The CDR3 length is 13 residues. J gave up 2 bases and V 7 bases, and 5 bases lay outside the gene matches. Germline V CDR1 and CDR2: DFQATT, SNEGSKA (reference sequence). The CDR3 loop is CSVGQGVPYEQYF. CDR3 DNA sequence: TGCAGTGTCGGACAGGGGGTGCCCTACGAGCAGTACTTC.

This clonotype was seen at least ten times. The J gene is TRBJ1-1, the V gene TRBV18; D might be TRBD1 (6 bases). The V end was cut by 3 bases, the J end by 3 bases, with 14 bases between. The CDR3 is 15 residues long. CDR1 KGHSH and CDR2 LQKENI come from the germline V gene. CDR3 in amino acids: CASSPGQPRDTEAFF. The CDR3 bases are TGTGCCAGCTCACCCGGACAGCCCCGTGACACTGAAGCTTTCTTT.

About this clonotype itself: This could be a read error, since a much larger clone is one nucleotide away. The chain has TRBV27 and TRBJ2-3; no firm D call. This CDR3 spans 13 amino acids. Trimming took 7 bases from V and 3 from J, leaving 11 bases between them. Germline-derived CDR1 and CDR2 are MNHEY and SMNVEV (reference sequence). The CDR3 protein is CASKDSSTDTQYF. In DNA, the CDR3 is TGTGCCAGCAAGGATAGCAGTACAGATACGCAGTATTTT.

This clonotype was seen at least ten times. This rearrangement joins TRBV19 to TRBJ2-6, with D possibly matching TRBD2 (5 bases). V lost 5 bases, J lost 0 bases, and 11 bases lay in between. The CDR3 extends over 16 amino acids. Germline CDR1 and CDR2: LNHDA and SQIVND (reference sequence). Here the CDR3 DNA reads TGTGCCAGTAGTGCGGGCCCCTTCTCTGGGGCCAACGTCCTGACTTTC. Translating gives CASSAGPFSGANVLTF.

The chain uses TRBV20-1 and TRBJ2-7; TRBD2 aligns across 7 bases. J lost 3 bases, V lost 6 bases, and 8 bases had no gene match. Germline V gene lookup returns CDR1 DFQATT and CDR2 SNEGSKA (reference sequence). This CDR3 is 13 amino acids long. The DNA of the CDR3 is TGCAGTGCCCCCCCAGGGACTAACTACGAGCAGTACTTC. Encoded protein: CSAPPGTNYEQYF.

The sample holds many counts of this clonotype. The rearrangement links TRBV5-1 to TRBJ2-1; TRBD1 is a possible D gene (5 bases). Trimming left V 0 bases short and J 6 bases short, with 13 bases between. CDR3 size: 15 residues. Germline V gene lookup returns CDR1 SGHRS and CDR2 YFSETQ. The CDR3 coding sequence is TGCGCCAGCAGCTTGGACCCAGGGTTGGGCAATGAGCAGTTCTTC. It translates to CASSLDPGLGNEQFF.

This clonotype was counted at least ten times. The chain uses TRBV12-3 or TRBV12-4 and TRBJ2-3; 7 nucleotides align to TRBD2. Losses at the gene ends were 3 bases for V and 6 bases for J; bases not matched to a gene: 15. This CDR3 spans 17 amino acids. CDR3 DNA sequence: TGTGCCAGCAGTTTCGCCCAGACTAGCCTCAGTGGTGATACGCAGTATTTT. Translated, it gives CASSFAQTSLSGDTQYF.

This clonotype has a handful of counts. The chain recombines TRBV7-3 with TRBJ2-1, with D possibly called TRBD1 or TRBD2 (5 bases each). Trimming left V 8 bases short and J 3 bases short, with 11 bases between. The CDR3 length is 13 residues. Germline loops: CDR1 SGHTA, CDR2 FQGTGA. CDR3 residues: CASGASNYNEQFF. For the CDR3, the DNA is TGTGCCAGCGGGGCTAGCAACTACAATGAGCAGTTCTTC. Full variable domain (rest looked up from reference TRBV7-3 and TRBJ2-1): GAGVSQTPSNKVTEKGKYVELRCDPISGHTALYWYRQSLGQGPEFLIYFQGTGAADDSGLPNDRFFAVRPEGSVSTLKIQRTERGDSAVYLCASGASNYNEQFFGPGTRLTVL.

This clonotype occurred a few times. J is TRBJ1-2 and V is TRBV12-3 or TRBV12-4, with unresolved D. V gave up 2 bases and J gave up 8 bases, with 9 bases separating them. The CDR3 runs 12 residues. CDR3 loop: CASSLHIRGYTF. CDR3 sequence (DNA): TGTGCCAGCAGTTTACACATCAGGGGCTACACCTTC.

This clonotype occurred many times. V gene TRBV27 combines with J gene TRBJ2-1; D assignment may be TRBD1 or TRBD2 (6 bases each). Trimming shortened V by 5 bases and J by 0 bases, and 23 bases separated the two germline ends. CDR1 and CDR2 from the germline V gene are MNHEY and SMNVEV (reference sequence). This CDR3 has 19 residues. The CDR3 DNA reads TGTGCCAGCAGTCCTCCAGTCTTGGGGGGCGCGAGCTCCTACAATGAGCAGTTCTTC. This translates into CASSPPVLGGASSYNEQFF.

V usage is TRBV4-3 and J usage is TRBJ2-3; 11 nucleotides match TRBD2. CDR1 and CDR2 (germline): LGHNA, YSLEER. This CDR3 has 20 residues. The V gene end was trimmed by 0 bases and the J gene end by 0 bases; junction bases not matched to a gene: 11. The CDR3 is CASSQEGGTSGGTSTDTQYF. CDR3 coding DNA: TGCGCCAGCAGCCAAGAAGGTGGGACTAGCGGAGGGACTAGCACAGATACGCAGTATTTT.